The 21 T cell receptor beta chains given below trace back to one sample, sequenced in a study of human T cells and chemical hapten exposure. TCRdb reprocessed the RACE reads with MiXCR, giving one entry per CDR3 protein. The sample lists 55,000 to 75,000 distinct CDR3 sequences, around 11% occurring once. Time point reported: patch test 3, about 24 weeks after DPC sensitization. Noted treatment: therapeutic diphenylcyclopropenone sensitization with weekly scalp DPC. Sequenced here: whole blood, sampled in connection with sensitization to the hapten diphenylcyclopropenone (DPC). Source of these receptors: a man aged 25 to 45 with alopecia areata. Some clones in this sample may be carry-over from other donors' samples.

This sequence joins TRBV20-1 and TRBJ1-6; D is ambiguous. The CDR3 totals 17 residues. Germline assignment: CDR1 DFQATT and CDR2 SNEGSKA (reference sequence). Trimming shortened V by 0 bases and J by 0 bases, and 12 bases separated the two germline ends. The CDR3 spells CSARDRMGSSYNSPLHF. The CDR3 DNA reads as TGCAGTGCTAGAGATCGGATGGGGAGCTCCTATAATTCACCCCTCCACTTT.

In this sample, this clonotype turned up a few times. CDR3 region: CASSSGAPPYEQFF. The CDR3 coding sequence is TGCGCCAGCAGCTCCGGGGCCCCACCATATGAGCAGTTCTTC. The chain links TRBV5-1 to TRBJ2-1; D tentatively reads TRBD1 or TRBD2 (5 bases each). V lost 3 bases and J 8 bases, leaving 15 bases between the germline ends. The germline V gene encodes CDR1 SGHRS and CDR2 YFSETQ. This CDR3 is built from 14 residues.

By frequency in the sample, this clonotype is medium-sized. CDR3 sequence reads: CASSPRGQHAGDIQYF. The CDR3 DNA follows: TGTGCCAGCAGCCCCAGGGGGCAACACGCCGGGGACATTCAGTACTTC. The rearrangement uses TRBV4-2 and TRBJ2-4; 8 bases match TRBD1. Germline CDR1 reads LGHNA; CDR2 reads YNFKEQ. The ends lost 4 bases at V and 8 bases at J; junction bases unmatched: 13. This CDR3 region has 16 residues.

This clonotype was recorded at least ten times. The rearrangement links TRBV21-1 to TRBJ2-6; the table assigns TRBD1, which was not confirmed against the DNA. TRBV21-1 is a recognized pseudogene. CDR3 length equals 18 residues. CDR3 in DNA: TGTGCCAGCAGCGATACGGGACAGGGGGCGCCCGGGGCCAACGTCCTGACTTTC. It translates to CASSDTGQGAPGANVLTF.

A few counts support this clonotype. The V and J genes are TRBV29-1 and TRBJ2-7; D gene ambiguous. Germline loops: CDR1 SQVTM, CDR2 ANQGSEA. Trimming removed 1 base at V and 2 bases at J, with 12 bases between. This CDR3 has 14 amino acids. Here the CDR3 DNA reads TGCAGCGTTGAAGTTGGTCCATACGCCTACGAGCAGTACTTC. Translated, it gives CSVEVGPYAYEQYF.

This clonotype was seen many times. This sequence joins TRBV10-3 and TRBJ1-3, with D tentatively TRBD1 (5 bases). Trimming took 4 bases from V and 4 from J, leaving 14 bases between them. CDR3 size: 15 residues. The V gene's germline CDR1 is ENHRY and CDR2 SYGVKD. CDR3 sequence: CAISGHQGTGNTIYF. The CDR3 DNA reads as TGTGCCATCAGTGGGCACCAGGGAACAGGAAACACCATATATTTT.

This clonotype was seen repeatedly, ten times or more. The V and J genes are TRBV5-1 and TRBJ1-2; D gene ambiguous. The ends were cut back, 4 bases at V and 5 bases at J, with 15 bases in the middle. The germline CDR1 and CDR2 sequences are SGHRS and YFSETQ. The CDR3 spans 14 residues. The CDR3 sequence: CASSKDGEKYGYTF. CDR3 coding DNA: TGCGCCAGCAGCAAGGACGGAGAAAAGTATGGCTACACCTTC.

This clonotype has at least ten counts. The chain has TRBV6-2 or TRBV6-3 and TRBJ2-1, with D unresolved. The CDR3 has 15 residues. Trimming shortened V by 5 bases and J by 3 bases, and 14 bases separated the two germline ends. Germline V CDR1 and CDR2: MNHEY, SVGEGT. CDR3 sequence: CASSGPLSNYNEQFF. The DNA of the CDR3 is TGTGCCAGCAGTGGTCCCCTATCCAACTACAATGAGCAGTTCTTC.

The chain employs TRBV5-5 and TRBJ1-5; tentatively, D is TRBD1 (5 bases). Germline V gene data show CDR1 as SGHKS and CDR2 as YYEKEE (reference sequence). V lost 0 bases and J lost 7, with 14 bases in between. The length of the CDR3 is 15 residues. CDR3: CASSLGGWRGQPQHF. The CDR3, as DNA: TGTGCCAGCAGCTTGGGGGGCTGGAGGGGACAGCCCCAGCATTTT.

The gene calls are TRBV5-6 and TRBJ1-2; D gene ambiguous. Germline V lookup: CDR1 SGHDT, CDR2 YYEEEE. There are 11 residues in the CDR3. Trimming removed 4 bases from V and 8 bases from J, with 9 bases in between. CDR3 coding DNA: TGTGCCAGCAGCCTACTAAACGGCTACACCTTC. Its translation: CASSLLNGYTF.

This sequence joins TRBV29-1 and TRBJ2-7, with TRBD1 identical over 11 bases. Looked up from germline, CDR1 is SQVTM and CDR2 is ANQGSEA. The CDR3 length is 16 residues. V dropped 2 bases and J dropped 5; count of bases not matched to a gene: 11. CDR3 coding DNA: TGCAGCGTTGAAATTGGAGGACAGGGGGCTTTCGACGAGCAGTACTTC. It is translated as CSVEIGGQGAFDEQYF.

This clonotype was observed many times. The V gene is TRBV7-9, the J gene TRBJ1-2; the D gene is possibly TRBD1 (6 bases). The length of the CDR3 is 13 residues. Trimming removed 5 bases at V and 2 bases at J, with 9 bases between. CDR1 SEHNR and CDR2 FQNEAQ come from the germline V gene (reference sequence). The CDR3 DNA sequence: TGTGCCAGCAGCGTACAGGGAAACTATGGCTACACCTTC. Amino acids: CASSVQGNYGYTF.

This clonotype was seen ten or more times. V gene TRBV9 combines with J gene TRBJ2-1; a possible D gene is TRBD2 (5 bases). The ends were cut back, 0 bases at V and 5 bases at J, with 9 bases in the middle. The CDR3 totals 14 residues. CDR1 and CDR2 from the germline V gene are SGDLS and YYNGEE. CDR3 nucleotide sequence: TGTGCCAGCAGCGTAGCGGGATGGCACAATGAGCAGTTCTTC. Its translation: CASSVAGWHNEQFF.

The chain carries TRBV20-1 and TRBJ1-6, with 9 nucleotides matching TRBD1. This CDR3 spans 13 amino acids. Germline CDR1 reads DFQATT; CDR2 reads SNEGSKA (reference sequence). V gave up 5 bases and J gave up 14 bases; unmatched junction bases: 10. The CDR3 is CSAPPGDRDTLHF. The CDR3 nucleotides read TGCAGTGCTCCCCCCGGGGACAGGGACACCCTCCACTTT.

This clonotype was recorded many times. The chain uses TRBV24-1 and TRBJ1-1, with D unclear. The CDR3 consists of 14 residues. Germline loops: CDR1 KGHDR, CDR2 SFDVKD. Trimming removed 5 bases at V and 8 bases at J, with 17 bases between. Here the CDR3 DNA reads TGTGCCACCAGTGCCCCTGACCGCCCGTCCGAAGCTTTCTTT. Its protein product is CATSAPDRPSEAFF.

This clonotype was seen repeatedly, ten times or more. The chain combines TRBV29-1 with TRBJ2-3, with 8 bases aligning to TRBD1. V was pared by 3 bases and J by 3 bases, with 5 bases of the junction left unmatched. Germline CDR1 reads SQVTM; CDR2 reads ANQGSEA. CDR3 size: 14 residues. In nucleotides, the CDR3 is TGCAGCGTTGACAGGGGGCTTCTAACAGATACGCAGTATTTT. It is translated as CSVDRGLLTDTQYF.

This clonotype was observed once. Here the CDR3 DNA reads TGCAGTGCTAGCCTCAGGGGGGAGAACACTGAAGCTTTCTTT. This codes for CSASLRGENTEAFF. The genes are TRBV20-1 and TRBJ1-1, with 7 bases fitting TRBD1. CDR1 and CDR2 (germline): DFQATT, SNEGSKA (reference sequence). This CDR3 spans 14 amino acids. V lost 3 bases and J lost 1; bases outside the gene matches: 5.

This clonotype was detected ten times or more. This rearrangement joins TRBV12-3 or TRBV12-4 to TRBJ2-7; possible D gene TRBD2, 5 bases. This CDR3 is built from 12 residues. V lost 4 bases to trimming and J lost 3 bases, with 7 bases between them. CDR3 sequence reads: CASSSGIYEQYF. CDR3 bases: TGTGCCAGCAGTTCGGGGATCTACGAGCAGTACTTC.

This clonotype was counted at least ten times. CDR3 nucleotide sequence: TGTGCCAGCAGCCATGAGTCGGCTAGCGGGGGTTCAGATACGCAGTATTTT. Protein: CASSHESASGGSDTQYF. The chain uses TRBV3-1 and TRBJ2-3; 10 nucleotides align to TRBD2. The trim removed 3 bases at V and 4 bases at J, leaving 10 bases unmatched. CDR3 length equals 17 residues. Germline V CDR1 and CDR2: LGHDT, YNNKEL (reference sequence).

For this clonotype: A read error is possible here, since a much larger clone lies one base away. The genes are TRBV5-1 and TRBJ2-7; TRBD1 matches 10 bases. Germline V lookup: CDR1 SGHRS, CDR2 YFSETQ. The CDR3 is 18 amino acids. V shed 4 bases, J shed 3 bases, and the junction held 16 bases outside the gene matches. The CDR3 here is CASSLGSRQGATNYEQYF. The CDR3 bases are TGCGCCAGCAGCCTAGGCTCGAGACAGGGGGCGACCAACTACGAGCAGTACTTC.

The V gene is TRBV7-9, the J gene TRBJ2-7; D is possibly TRBD1 or TRBD2 (5 bases each). Germline V gives CDR1 SEHNR, CDR2 FQNEAQ (reference sequence). This CDR3 spans 15 amino acids. Trimming pared 1 base from V and 0 bases from J, leaving 10 bases between. The CDR3: CASSLGEGSSYEQYF. The CDR3 DNA reads as TGTGCCAGCAGCTTAGGAGAGGGGAGCTCCTACGAGCAGTACTTC.